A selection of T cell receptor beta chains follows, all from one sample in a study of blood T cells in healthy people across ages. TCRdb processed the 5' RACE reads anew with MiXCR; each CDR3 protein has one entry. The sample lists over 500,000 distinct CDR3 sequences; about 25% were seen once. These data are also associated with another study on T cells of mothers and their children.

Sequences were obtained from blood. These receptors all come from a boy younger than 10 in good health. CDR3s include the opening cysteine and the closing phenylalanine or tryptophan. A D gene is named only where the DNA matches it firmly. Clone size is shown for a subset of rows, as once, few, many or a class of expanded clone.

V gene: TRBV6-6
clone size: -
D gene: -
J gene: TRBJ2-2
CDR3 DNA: TGTGCCAGCAGTTCTCTCGGCCTGGGCACCGGGGAGCTGTTTTTT
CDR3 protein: CASSSLGLGTGELFF

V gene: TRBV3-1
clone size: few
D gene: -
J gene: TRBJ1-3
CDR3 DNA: TGTGCCAGCAGCCCCCACGGGAGTGGAAACACCATATATTTT
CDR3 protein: CASSPHGSGNTIYF

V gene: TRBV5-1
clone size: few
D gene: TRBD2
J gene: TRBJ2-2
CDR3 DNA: TGCGCCAGCCGGGAGGTTCACACCGGGGAGCTGTTTTTT
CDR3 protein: CASREVHTGELFF

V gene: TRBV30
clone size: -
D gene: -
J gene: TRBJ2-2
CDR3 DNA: TGTGCCTGGAAGGCCGCCGGGGTCAACACCGGGGAGCTGTTTTTT
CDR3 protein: CAWKAAGVNTGELFF

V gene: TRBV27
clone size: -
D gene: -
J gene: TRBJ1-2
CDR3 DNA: TGTGCCAGCAGTTTATCACGGGGGAGAAACTATGGCTACACCTTC
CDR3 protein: CASSLSRGRNYGYTF

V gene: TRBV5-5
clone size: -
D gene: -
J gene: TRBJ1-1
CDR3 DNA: TGTGCCAGCAGCTTGTCGGCTACAGAGGGAACTGAAGCTTTCTTT
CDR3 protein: CASSLSATEGTEAFF

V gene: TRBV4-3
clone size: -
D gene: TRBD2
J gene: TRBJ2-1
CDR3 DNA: TGCGCCAGCAGCCAAGATATTCCCCGGGTTAGCGGGCACAATGAGCAGTTCTTC
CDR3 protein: CASSQDIPRVSGHNEQFF

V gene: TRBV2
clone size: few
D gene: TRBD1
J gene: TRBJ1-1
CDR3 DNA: TGTGCCAGCAGACAGACAGGGGGCTTTGAAGCTTTCTTT
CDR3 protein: CASRQTGGFEAFF

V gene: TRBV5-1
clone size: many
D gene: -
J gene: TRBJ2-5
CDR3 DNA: TGCGCCAGCAGCTTGCAACAGCCACAAGAGACCCAGTACTTC
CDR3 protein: CASSLQQPQETQYF

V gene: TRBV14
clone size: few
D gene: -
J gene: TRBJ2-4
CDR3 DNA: TGTGCCAGCAGCCAAGATCCCAAAAACATTCAGTACTTC
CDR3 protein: CASSQDPKNIQYF

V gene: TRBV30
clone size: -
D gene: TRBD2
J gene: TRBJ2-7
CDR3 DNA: TGTGCCTGGAGTGTATTCAAGCAATCAGCGGGAGGTGAGGAGCAGTACTTC
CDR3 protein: CAWSVFKQSAGGEEQYF

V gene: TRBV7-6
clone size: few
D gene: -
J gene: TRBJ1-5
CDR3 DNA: TGTGCCAGCAGCTTAGGCGGGACGAACGATCAGCCCCAGCATTTT
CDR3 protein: CASSLGGTNDQPQHF